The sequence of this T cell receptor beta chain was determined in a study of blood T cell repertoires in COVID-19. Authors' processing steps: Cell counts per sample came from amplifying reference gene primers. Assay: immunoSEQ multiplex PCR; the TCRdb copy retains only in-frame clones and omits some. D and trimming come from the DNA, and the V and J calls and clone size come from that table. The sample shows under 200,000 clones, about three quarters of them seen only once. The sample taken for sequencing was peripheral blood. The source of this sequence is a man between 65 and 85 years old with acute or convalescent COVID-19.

CDR3 region: CASSLRGLRGWSDEQFF. The CDR3 DNA sequence: TGTGCCAGCAGCTTGCGGGGTCTCAGGGGGTGGTCAGATGAGCAGTTCTTC. This chain connects TRBV5-4 to TRBJ2-1; the match to TRBD1 covers 7 bases. Germline values: CDR1 SGHNT, CDR2 YYREEE (reference sequence). The CDR3 runs to 17 residues. The V gene end was trimmed by 1 base and the J gene end by 8 bases; junction bases not matched to a gene: 15. Using reference TRBV5-4 and TRBJ2-1 for the parts outside the CDR3, the full variable domain is ETGVTQSPTHLIKTRGQQVTLRCSSQSGHNTVSWYQQALGQGPQFIFQYYREEENGRGNFPPRFSGLQFPNYSSELNVNALELDDSALYLCASSLRGLRGWSDEQFFGPGTRLTVL.